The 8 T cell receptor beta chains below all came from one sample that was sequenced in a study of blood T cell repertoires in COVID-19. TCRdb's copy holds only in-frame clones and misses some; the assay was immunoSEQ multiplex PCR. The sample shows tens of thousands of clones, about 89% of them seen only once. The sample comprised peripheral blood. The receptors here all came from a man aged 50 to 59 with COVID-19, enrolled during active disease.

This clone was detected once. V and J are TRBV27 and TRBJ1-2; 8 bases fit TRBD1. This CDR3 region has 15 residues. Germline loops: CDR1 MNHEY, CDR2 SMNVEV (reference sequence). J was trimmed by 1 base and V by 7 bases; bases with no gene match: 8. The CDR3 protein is CASKSDRGSNYGYTF. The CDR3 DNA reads TGTGCCAGCAAGTCCGACAGGGGAAGTAACTATGGCTACACCTTC.

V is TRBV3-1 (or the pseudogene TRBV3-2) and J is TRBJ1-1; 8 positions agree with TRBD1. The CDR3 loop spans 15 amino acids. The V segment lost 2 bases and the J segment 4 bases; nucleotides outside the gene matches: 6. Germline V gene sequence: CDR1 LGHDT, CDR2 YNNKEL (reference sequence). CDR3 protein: CASSQTDRVGTEAFF. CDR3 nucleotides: TGTGCCAGCAGCCAAACGGACAGGGTGGGCACTGAAGCTTTCTTT.

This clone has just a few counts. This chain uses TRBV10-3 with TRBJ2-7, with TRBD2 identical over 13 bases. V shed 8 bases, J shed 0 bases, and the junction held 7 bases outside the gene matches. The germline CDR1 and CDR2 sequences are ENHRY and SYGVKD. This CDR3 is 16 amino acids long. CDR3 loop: CAIAGTSGVSSYEQYF. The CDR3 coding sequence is TGTGCCATCGCCGGGACTAGCGGGGTAAGCTCCTACGAGCAGTACTTC.

The CDR3 reads CASSPGQGFDTGELFF. DNA for the CDR3: TGCGCCAGCAGCCCAGGACAGGGTTTCGACACCGGGGAGCTGTTTTTT. The chain links TRBV5-1 to TRBJ2-2; 8 nucleotides align to TRBD1. The trim removed 4 bases at V and 3 bases at J, leaving 8 bases unmatched. The CDR3 length is 16 residues. CDR1 SGHRS and CDR2 YFSETQ come from the germline V gene.

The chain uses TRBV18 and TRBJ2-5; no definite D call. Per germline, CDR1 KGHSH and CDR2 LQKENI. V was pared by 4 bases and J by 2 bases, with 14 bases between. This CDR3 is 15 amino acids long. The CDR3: CASSHSPVLQETQYF. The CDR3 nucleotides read TGTGCCAGCTCACACAGTCCCGTCCTGCAAGAGACCCAGTACTTC.

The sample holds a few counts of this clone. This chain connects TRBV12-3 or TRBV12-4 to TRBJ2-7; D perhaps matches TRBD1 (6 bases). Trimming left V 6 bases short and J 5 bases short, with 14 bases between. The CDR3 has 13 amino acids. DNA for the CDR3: TGTGCCAGCAGCACAACAGGGAGCCACGAGCAGTACTTC. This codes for CASSTTGSHEQYF.

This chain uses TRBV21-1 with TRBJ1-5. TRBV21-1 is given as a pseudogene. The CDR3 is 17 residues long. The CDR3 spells CASSRIAGHAGNQPQHF. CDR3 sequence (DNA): TGTGCCAGCAGCAGGATAGCGGGACACGCGGGCAATCAGCCCCAGCATTTT.

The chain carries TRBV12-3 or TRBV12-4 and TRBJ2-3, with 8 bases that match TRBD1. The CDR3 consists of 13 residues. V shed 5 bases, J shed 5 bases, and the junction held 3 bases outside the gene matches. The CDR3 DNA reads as TGTGCCAGCAGTGGCAGGGGGCAAGATACGCAGTATTTT. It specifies CASSGRGQDTQYF.